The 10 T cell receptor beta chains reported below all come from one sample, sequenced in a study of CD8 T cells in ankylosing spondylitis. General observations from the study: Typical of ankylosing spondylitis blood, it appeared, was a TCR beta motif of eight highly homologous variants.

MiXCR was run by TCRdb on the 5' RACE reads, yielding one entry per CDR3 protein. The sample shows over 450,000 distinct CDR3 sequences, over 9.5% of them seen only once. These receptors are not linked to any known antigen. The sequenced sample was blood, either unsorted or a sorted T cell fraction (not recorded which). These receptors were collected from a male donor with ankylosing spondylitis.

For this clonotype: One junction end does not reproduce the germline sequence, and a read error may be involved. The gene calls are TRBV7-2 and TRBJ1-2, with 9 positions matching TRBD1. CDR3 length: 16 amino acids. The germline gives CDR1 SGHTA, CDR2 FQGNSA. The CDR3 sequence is CASSLAGQGFIYGYTF. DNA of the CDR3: TGTGCCAGCAGCCTAGCCGGACAGGGGTTTATCTATGGCTACACCTTC.

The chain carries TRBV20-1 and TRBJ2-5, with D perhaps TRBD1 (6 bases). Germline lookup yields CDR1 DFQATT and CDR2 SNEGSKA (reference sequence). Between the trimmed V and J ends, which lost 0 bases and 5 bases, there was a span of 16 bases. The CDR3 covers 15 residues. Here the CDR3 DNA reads TGCAGTGCTAGAGAGGGTTATGACAGGTTGGAGACCCAGTACTTC. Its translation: CSAREGYDRLETQYF.

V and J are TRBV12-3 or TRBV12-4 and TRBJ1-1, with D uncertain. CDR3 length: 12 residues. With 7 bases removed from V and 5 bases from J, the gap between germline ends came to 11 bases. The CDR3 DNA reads TGTGCCAGCAATGAGGGTGCGACTGAAGCTTTCTTT. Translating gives CASNEGATEAFF.

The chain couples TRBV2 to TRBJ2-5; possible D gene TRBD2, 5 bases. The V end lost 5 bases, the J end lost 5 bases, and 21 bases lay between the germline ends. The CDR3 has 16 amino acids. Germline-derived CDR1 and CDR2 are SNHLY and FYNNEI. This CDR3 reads CASSRGRGLMAETQYF. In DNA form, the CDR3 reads TGTGCCAGCAGTCGGGGTCGGGGTTTAATGGCCGAGACCCAGTACTTC.

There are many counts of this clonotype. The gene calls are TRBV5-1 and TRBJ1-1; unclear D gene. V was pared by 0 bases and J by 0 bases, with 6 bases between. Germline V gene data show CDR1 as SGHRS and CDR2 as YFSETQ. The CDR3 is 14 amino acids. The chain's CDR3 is CASSLGQMNTEAFF. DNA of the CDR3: TGCGCCAGCAGCTTGGGGCAGATGAACACTGAAGCTTTCTTT. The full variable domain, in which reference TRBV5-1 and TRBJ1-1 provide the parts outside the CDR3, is KAGVTQTPRYLIKTRGQQVTLSCSPISGHRSVSWYQQTPGQGLQFLFEYFSETQRNKGNFPGRFSGRQFSNSRSEMNVSTLELGDSALYLCASSLGQMNTEAFFGQGTRLTVV.

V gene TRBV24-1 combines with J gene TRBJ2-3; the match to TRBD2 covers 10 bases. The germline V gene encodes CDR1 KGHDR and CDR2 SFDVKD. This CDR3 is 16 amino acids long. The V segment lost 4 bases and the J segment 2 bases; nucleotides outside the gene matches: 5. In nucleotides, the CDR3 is TGTGCCACCAGTGACCCCAGCGGGAGGGCCACAGATACGCAGTATTTT. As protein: CATSDPSGRATDTQYF.

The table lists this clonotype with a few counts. CDR3 sequence: CAISEPISGRFADTQYF. As DNA, the CDR3 is TGTGCCATCAGTGAGCCCATTAGCGGGAGATTCGCAGATACGCAGTATTTT. The J gene is TRBJ2-3, the V gene TRBV10-3; TRBD2 matches at 9 bases. The CDR3 has 17 residues. Trimming took 2 bases from V and 4 from J; bases not matched to a gene: 10. Germline V CDR1 and CDR2: ENHRY, SYGVKD.

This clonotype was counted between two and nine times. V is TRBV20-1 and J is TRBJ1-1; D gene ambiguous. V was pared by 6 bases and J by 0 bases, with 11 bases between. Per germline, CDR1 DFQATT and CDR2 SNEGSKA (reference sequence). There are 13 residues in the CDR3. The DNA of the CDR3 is TGCAGTGCCCCCGGCCGGTTGAACACTGAAGCTTTCTTT. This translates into CSAPGRLNTEAFF.

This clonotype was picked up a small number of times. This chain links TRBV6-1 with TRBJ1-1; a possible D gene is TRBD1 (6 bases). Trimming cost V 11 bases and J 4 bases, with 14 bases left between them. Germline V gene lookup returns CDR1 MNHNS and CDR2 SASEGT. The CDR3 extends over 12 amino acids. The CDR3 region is CAGQKGGTEAFF. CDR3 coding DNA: TGTGCCGGCCAGAAGGGGGGCACTGAAGCTTTCTTT.

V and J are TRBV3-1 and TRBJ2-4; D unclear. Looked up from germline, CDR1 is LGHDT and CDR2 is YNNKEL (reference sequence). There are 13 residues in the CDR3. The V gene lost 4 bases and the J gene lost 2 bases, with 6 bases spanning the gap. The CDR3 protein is CASSLNTKNIQYF. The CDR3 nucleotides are TGTGCCAGCAGCCTAAATACCAAAAACATTCAGTACTTC.